This TCR beta chain was retrieved from a study of cytotoxic CD8 clonotypes in ibrutinib-treated CLL. Study information: Partial responses numbered approximately 24 and complete responses 2; after a median about 72 months, roughly 15 stayed remitted and roughly twelve progressed. Specimens for response were gathered following a median 12 months of therapy, spanning 6 to 36.

TCRdb's table, derived via immunoSEQ multiplex PCR, lists solely in-frame clones and lacks some. This repertoire shows around 25,000 clones, 68% found once; its top ten account for 28%. The germline V gene has CDR1 MDHEN and CDR2 SYDVKM. V lost 6 bases and J lost 4, with 13 bases in between. This CDR3 has 14 amino acids. The TCR originated in a human donor with chronic lymphocytic leukemia. Sequenced material: PBMCs, taken after 24 months of ibrutinib treatment. The V and J genes are TRBV28 and TRBJ1-5, with no clear D. The CDR3 sequence is CASSPVLINQPQHF. The CDR3 region has the DNA TGTGCCAGCAGCCCCGTCTTAATTAATCAGCCCCAGCATTTT.